This T cell receptor beta chain was captured in a study of blood T cell repertoires in COVID-19. Turning to the study itself: COVID-19 samples from acute and convalescent phases originated in the United States, Italy and Spain.

The germline CDR1 and CDR2 sequences are LNHDA and SQIVND (reference sequence). This CDR3 has 16 residues. V lost 3 bases and J lost 5; bases outside the gene matches: 8. Measured with immunoSEQ multiplex PCR; TCRdb has only the in-frame clones, and not every one. The sample lists about 31,000 clones; 89% were seen once. The TCR was taken from a woman between 40 and 50 years old with active or convalescent COVID-19. The sample comprised peripheral blood. The gene calls are TRBV19 and TRBJ2-2; TRBD1 aligns across 8 bases. The CDR3 nucleotides read TGTGCCAGTAGTATTGGCAGGGGGCATGGGACCGGGGAGCTGTTTTTT. Amino acid sequence: CASSIGRGHGTGELFF.